A single count supports the clone carrying this TCR beta chain. The antigen remains unidentified. The CDR3 runs to 18 residues. J was trimmed by 4 bases and V by 2 bases; bases with no gene match: 15. Germline V gene sequence: CDR1 SGHVT, CDR2 SQSDAQ. The record originates from a study of cytomegalovirus exposure and HLA in healthy donors. Findings of the study overall: When a later analysis compared HLA-associated TCR beta chains with equally common others, the HLA-associated chains turned out to be more clonally expanded and to have lower generation probabilities.

It was with 60 Vbeta and 13 Jbeta primers that the PCR ran. This table comes from immunoSEQ multiplex PCR, and its TCRdb copy is limited to in-frame clones, with some not included. The table records roughly 93,000 clones, about 80% of them present only once. The clonotype originates from a man younger than 35 in good health and CMV-seropositive. The genes are TRBV7-4 and TRBJ2-3; TRBD1 agrees at 7 bases. What was sequenced was PBMCs. The CDR3 DNA follows: TGTGCCAGCAGCTTAAGACAGGGCCCCAACAGTCTCGCAGATACGCAGTATTTT. Its translation: CASSLRQGPNSLADTQYF.